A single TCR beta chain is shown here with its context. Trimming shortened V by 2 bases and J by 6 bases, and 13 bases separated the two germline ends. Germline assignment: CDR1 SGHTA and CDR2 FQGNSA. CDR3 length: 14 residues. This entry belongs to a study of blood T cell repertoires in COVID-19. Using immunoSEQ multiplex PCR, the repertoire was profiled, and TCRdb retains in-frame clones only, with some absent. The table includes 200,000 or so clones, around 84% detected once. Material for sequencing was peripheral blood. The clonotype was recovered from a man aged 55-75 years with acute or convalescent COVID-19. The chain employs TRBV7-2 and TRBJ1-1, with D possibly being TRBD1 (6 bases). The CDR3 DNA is TGTGCCAGCAGCTTACAGGGGAGGGCGGCTGAAGCTTTCTTT. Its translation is CASSLQGRAAEAFF.